This T cell receptor beta chain was documented in a study of T cells in Graves' hyperthyroidism and ophthalmopathy. The CDR3 has 13 amino acids. CDR1 and CDR2 (germline): LNHDA, SQIVND (reference sequence). V was clipped by 9 bases and J by 2 bases; unmatched bases: 7. The source material, RNA transcripts, was used to amplify TCR beta CDR3 regions. An initial round of RT-PCR targeting the TCR CDR3 relied on the HTBI primer set. TCRdb called the multiplex PCR reads again in MiXCR, with one record for every CDR3 protein. The data contain 650,000 to 700,000 distinct CDR3 sequences, roughly 17% of them singletons.

What was sequenced was blood. The chain joins TRBV19 to TRBJ2-7; 7 bases are a match to TRBD2. This TCR derives from a man aged 50-60 years with Graves' hyperthyroidism. CDR3: CASKIAGTYEQYF. Here the CDR3 DNA reads TGTGCCAGCAAAATAGCGGGCACCTACGAGCAGTACTTC. Complete variable domain (other parts from reference TRBV19 and TRBJ2-7): DGGITQSPKYLFRKEGQNVTLSCEQNLNHDAMYWYRQDPGQGLRLIYYSQIVNDFQKGDIAEGYSVSREKKESFPLTVTSAQKNPTAFYLCASKIAGTYEQYFGPGTRLTVT.